This T cell receptor beta chain derives from a study of shared T cell receptors in the human thymus (TCRdb year 2021). Study-wide context: The study investigated the way shared, self-reactive T-cell receptor alpha chains are produced in the human thymus.

The library was generated by the immunoSEQ multiplex PCR assay. TCRdb provides this immuneACCESS table in a form limited to in-frame rearrangements. Some clones are lacking; in checked studies, under half of them reflect an unresolved V gene, and why the rest are absent is not known. Here the sample has some 760,000 clones; approximately 83% occur a single time. About 0.011% of the sample belongs to the ten largest clones. This clone was seen once. Its specific antigen is unknown. Base quality data are lacking; no much larger clone is found one base away. The trim is 1 base for V and 4 bases for J, with a gap of 7 bases between the germline ends. Including the terminal cysteine and phenylalanine, the CDR3 comprises 13 residues. Only the CDR3 DNA stays, 39 bases, in frame from base 1. For CDR1 and CDR2, the germline V gene (reference sequence) lists SSHAT and FNYEAQ. These same data were also listed under a study on human thymus T cells. The second paper states: Donors were immunologically healthy infants undergoing open corrective cardiac surgery for congenital heart defects in Finland. Thymus tissue was obtained as surgical resects removed during corrective cardiac surgery. Usage of V and J gene segments appeared to be biased in both the thymic and the peripheral blood repertoires. According to the related research, thymic TCR repertoires were highly overlapping among unrelated individuals. The study used 7 or 8 infant thymus samples plus four related peripheral blood samples to characterize TCR alpha and beta repertoires. The infant donors were about 6 to 244 days old, and the cohort included over 5 males and a couple of females. Thymocytes were released mechanically from tissue and stored at -70 °C as pellets of roughly 8.5-32 million cells. A QIAsymphony instrument was used to extract genomic DNA from the frozen cell pellets. Using the immunoSEQ multiplex PCR assay, the TCRB and TCRAD loci were amplified from a standardized quantity of quality-controlled genomic DNA. The V(D)J region was spanned by amplicons of a length sufficient to cover the CDR3 and to identify V and J genes. Through the commercial immunoSEQ service, the amplicons were sequenced on an Illumina platform. Primer bias and sequencing errors were corrected using previously described methods, and TCRAD and TCRB definitions followed the IMGT database. Repertoires were analysed with immunoSEQ Analyzer 3.0 and VDJTools, covering basic statistics, V/J segment usage, diversity estimates, rarefaction and pairwise overlap. Diversity was estimated with Chao1, ChaoE, Efron-Thisted, Shannon and inverse Simpson indices, and also on datasets down-sampled to the smallest sample. Repertoire overlap used strict matching of CDR3 nucleotide sequence, V gene and J gene, with Jaccard-based multidimensional scaling clustering. On average, thymus samples yielded around 800,000 unique TCRB clonotypes, whereas blood samples yielded 75,000 to 95,000.

The sequence is built from TRBV7-7 and TRBJ2-5, with TRBD2 as a weak D call on 5 bases. Sequencing input: thymocytes. This sequence was found in a girl younger than two with a congenital heart defect. Donor details come from another sample of the same person, matched by shared clones. The CDR3 reads as follows: CASSLGEGETQYF. The nucleotide sequence reads TGTGCCAGCAGCTTAGGTGAGGGAGAGACCCAGTACTTC.